This TCR beta chain derives from a study of T-cell memory formation after mild COVID-19. The 5'RACE method, run with constant-segment primers, produced TCR alpha and TCR beta cDNA libraries (carrying sample barcodes and UMIs). MiXCR was run by TCRdb on the 5' RACE reads, yielding one entry per CDR3 protein. The table has just over 350,000 distinct CDR3 sequences, roughly 14% seen once; the top ten hold less than 25%. This clonotype appeared a few times. Its target is unknown. Trimming cost V 1 base and J 6 bases, with 13 bases left between them. The CDR3 loop spans 14 amino acids. Germline CDR1 and CDR2: MGHRA and YSYEKL. Findings and limits, study-wide: Contracting CD8+ clones were enriched in EMRA, CD4+ mainly in CM and EM. CD4+ bias marked clones expanding day 15 to 37, unlike balanced contracting clones.

Sequenced material: PBMCs or a T cell subset sorted from them (not recorded which). The receptor was derived from a man between 18 and 35 years old who had mild COVID-19 (a few samples of this study predate the infection). Cell type and time point are not known. The gene calls are TRBV4-1 and TRBJ2-7, with D perhaps being TRBD1 or TRBD2 (5 bases each). CDR3 sequence (DNA): TGCGCCAGCAGCCAAGTGCCGGGAAGGGGCGAGCAGTACGTC. Translation: CASSQVPGRGEQYV.